This TCR beta chain was observed in a study of T-cell reconstitution after alpha-beta-depleted transplantation in children. The J segment lost 8 bases and the V segment lost 4 bases, leaving 6 bases of the junction unmatched. CDR3 size: 14 residues. Germline V gene lookup returns CDR1 KGHSH and CDR2 LQKENI. Researchers prepared the TCRbeta library using unique molecular identifiers, the study reports. From the PCR reads, TCRdb called clonotypes with MiXCR, one entry per CDR3 protein. Among some 600,000 distinct CDR3 sequences listed, 10% to 15% were seen once. This TCR was recovered from a male patient under 18 who had a stem cell transplant for acute myeloid leukemia, so the T cells may come from the graft donor. This material consisted of PBMCs, mostly from graft donor cells, taken 360 days after TCRalphabeta/CD19-depleted stem cell transplant. The chain recombines TRBV18 with TRBJ1-5, with 9 bases matching TRBD1. The CDR3 bases are TGTGCCAGCTCACACGACAGGGGGTTTGAGCCCCAGCATTTT. Translating gives CASSHDRGFEPQHF.